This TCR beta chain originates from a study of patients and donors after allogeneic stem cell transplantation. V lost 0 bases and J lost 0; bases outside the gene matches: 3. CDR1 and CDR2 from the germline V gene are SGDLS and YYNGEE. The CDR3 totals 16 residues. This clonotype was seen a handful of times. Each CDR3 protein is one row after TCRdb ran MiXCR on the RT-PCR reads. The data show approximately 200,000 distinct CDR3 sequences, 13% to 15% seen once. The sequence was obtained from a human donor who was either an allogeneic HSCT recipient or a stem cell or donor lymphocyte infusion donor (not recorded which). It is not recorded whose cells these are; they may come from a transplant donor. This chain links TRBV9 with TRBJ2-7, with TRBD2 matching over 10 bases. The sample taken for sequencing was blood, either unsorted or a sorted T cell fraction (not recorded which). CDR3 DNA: TGTGCCAGCAGCGTAGATCCTAGCGGGGGCTCCTACGAGCAGTACTTC. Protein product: CASSVDPSGGSYEQYF.